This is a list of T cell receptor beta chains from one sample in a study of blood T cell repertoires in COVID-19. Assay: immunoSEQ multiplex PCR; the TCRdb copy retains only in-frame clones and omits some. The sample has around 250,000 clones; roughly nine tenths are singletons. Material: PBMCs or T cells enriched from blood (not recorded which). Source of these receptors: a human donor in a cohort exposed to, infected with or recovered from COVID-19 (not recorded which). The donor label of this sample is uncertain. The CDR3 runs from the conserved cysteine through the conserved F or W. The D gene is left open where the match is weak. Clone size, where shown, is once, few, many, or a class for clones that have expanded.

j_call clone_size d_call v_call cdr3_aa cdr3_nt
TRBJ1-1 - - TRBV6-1 CASSEQGINTEAFF TGTGCCAGCAGTGAGCAGGGGATAAACACTGAAGCTTTCTTT
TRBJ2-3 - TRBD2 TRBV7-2 CASSLGLAQNTQYF TGTGCCAGCAGCTTAGGACTAGCGCAAAATACGCAGTATTTT
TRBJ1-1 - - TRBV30 CAWRTDSEAFF TGTGCCTGGAGAACGGACTCTGAAGCTTTCTTT
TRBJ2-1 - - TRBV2 CASRPRTGAGGEQFF TGTGCCAGCAGGCCCAGGACAGGGGCGGGGGGTGAGCAGTTCTTC
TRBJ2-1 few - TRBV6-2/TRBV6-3 CASSYSIGGNEQFF TGTGCCAGCAGTTACTCGATAGGGGGCAATGAGCAGTTCTTC
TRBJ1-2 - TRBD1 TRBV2 CASSEGQGGGYTF TGTGCCAGCAGCGAGGGACAGGGCGGTGGCTACACCTTC
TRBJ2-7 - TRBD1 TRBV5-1 CASSLGQGVDEQYF TGCGCCAGCAGCTTGGGACAGGGGGTGGACGAGCAGTACTTC
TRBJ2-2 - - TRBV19 CASSIGGGGELFF TGTGCCAGTAGTATAGGAGGGGGCGGGGAGCTGTTTTTT
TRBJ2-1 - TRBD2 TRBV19 CASTERGGLNEQFF TGTGCCAGTACCGAGCGGGGGGGCCTCAATGAGCAGTTCTTC
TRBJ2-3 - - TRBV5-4 CASSFDMGASDTQYF TGTGCCAGCAGCTTCGACATGGGGGCCTCCGATACGCAGTATTTT
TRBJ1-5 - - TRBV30 CAWSLAMGQGQPQHF TGTGCCTGGAGTCTCGCGATGGGGCAAGGGCAGCCCCAGCATTTT
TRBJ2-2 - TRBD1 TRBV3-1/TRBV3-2 CASSPRTGIGELFF TGTGCCAGCAGCCCACGGACAGGGATCGGGGAGCTGTTTTTT
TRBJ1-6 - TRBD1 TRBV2 CASRTGTGANSPLHF TGTGCCAGCAGGACCGGGACAGGGGCCAATTCACCCCTCCACTTT
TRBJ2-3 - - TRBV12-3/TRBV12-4 CASSSYTDTQYF TGTGCCAGCAGTTCCTATACAGATACGCAGTATTTT
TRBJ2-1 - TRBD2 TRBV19 CASSTFLAGGYNEQFF TGTGCCAGTAGTACCTTTCTAGCGGGGGGCTACAATGAGCAGTTCTTC
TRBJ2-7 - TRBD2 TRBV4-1 CASSQPTSGGYEQYF TGCGCCAGCAGCCAACCGACTAGCGGGGGGTACGAGCAGTACTTC
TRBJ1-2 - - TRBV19 CASSIDGHDQDGYTF TGTGCCAGTAGTATCGACGGACACGACCAGGATGGCTACACCTTC
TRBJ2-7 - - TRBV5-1 CASSLSGDYEQYF TGCGCCAGCAGCTTGTCCGGAGACTACGAGCAGTACTTC
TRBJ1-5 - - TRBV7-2 CASSREANQPQHF TGTGCCAGCAGCCGAGAGGCCAATCAGCCCCAGCATTTT
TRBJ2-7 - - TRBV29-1 CSVVGQGGGYEQYF TGCAGCGTCGTAGGACAGGGAGGGGGGTACGAGCAGTACTTC
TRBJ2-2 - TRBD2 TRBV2 CASSEVGLAGANTGELFF TGTGCCAGCAGTGAAGTAGGACTAGCGGGGGCTAACACCGGGGAGCTGTTTTTT
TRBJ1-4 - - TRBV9 CASSQDWNEKLFF TGTGCCAGCAGCCAGGACTGGAATGAAAAACTGTTTTTT
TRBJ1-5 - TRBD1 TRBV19 CASSTDRGYQPQHF TGTGCCAGTAGTACAGACAGGGGTTATCAGCCCCAGCATTTT
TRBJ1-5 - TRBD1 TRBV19 CASRRSRQGAIYSNQPQHF TGTGCCAGTAGGCGCTCCAGACAGGGGGCGATATATAGCAATCAGCCCCAGCATTTT
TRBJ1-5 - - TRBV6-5 CASSRRGGAGQPQHF TGTGCCAGCAGTCGGCGGGGGGGCGCAGGACAGCCCCAGCATTTT
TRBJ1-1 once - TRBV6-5 CASRDRNTEAFF TGTGCCAGCAGGGACAGGAACACTGAAGCTTTCTTT
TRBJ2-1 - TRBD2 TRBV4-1 CASSQAAMGLAPAYNEQFF TGCGCCAGCAGCCAAGCCGCCATGGGACTAGCGCCCGCGTACAATGAGCAGTTCTTC
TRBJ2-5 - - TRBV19 CASSIGGNQETQYF TGTGCCAGTAGTATAGGAGGGAACCAAGAGACCCAGTACTTC
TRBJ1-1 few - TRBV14 CASSSGGRGAFF TGTGCCAGCAGTTCGGGAGGCAGAGGAGCTTTCTTT
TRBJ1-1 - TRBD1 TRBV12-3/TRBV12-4 CASSFQRGQEFF TGTGCCAGCAGTTTTCAGAGGGGACAGGAATTCTTT
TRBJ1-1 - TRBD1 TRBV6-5 CASSYNRGVTEAFF TGTGCCAGCAGTTACAACAGGGGAGTGACTGAAGCTTTCTTT
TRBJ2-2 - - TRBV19 CASSSQGTGELFF TGTGCCAGTAGTTCGCAGGGCACCGGGGAGCTGTTTTTT
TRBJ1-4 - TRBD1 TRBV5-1 CASRPGQGAANEKLFF TGCGCCAGCAGACCGGGACAGGGCGCGGCTAATGAAAAACTGTTTTTT
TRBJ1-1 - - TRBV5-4 CASSLGGVRTEAFF TGTGCCAGCAGCTTGGGGGGGGTGAGGACTGAAGCTTTCTTT
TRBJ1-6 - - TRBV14 CASSQAAGWASPLHF TGTGCCAGCAGCCAAGCCGCGGGCTGGGCTTCACCCCTCCACTTT
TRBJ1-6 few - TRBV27 CASRNGGQGDSPLHF TGTGCCAGCAGGAACGGAGGGCAGGGTGATTCACCCCTCCACTTT
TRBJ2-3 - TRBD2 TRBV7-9 CASRRGEADTQYF TGTGCCAGTCGGCGGGGGGAGGCAGATACGCAGTATTTT
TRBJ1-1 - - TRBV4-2 CASSQGRDTEAFF TGTGCCAGCAGCCAAGGCAGGGACACTGAAGCTTTCTTT
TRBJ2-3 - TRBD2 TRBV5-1 CASRQAGTDTDTQYF TGCGCCAGCAGGCAAGCGGGGACCGATACAGATACGCAGTATTTT
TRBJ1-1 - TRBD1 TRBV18 CASSLPGQGGPNTEAFF TGTGCCAGCTCACTCCCGGGCCAGGGGGGACCGAACACTGAAGCTTTCTTT
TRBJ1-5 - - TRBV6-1 CASTERGHSNQPQHF TGTGCCAGCACCGAGCGGGGGCACAGCAATCAGCCCCAGCATTTT
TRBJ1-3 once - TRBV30 CAWSPWSSGNTIYF TGTGCCTGGAGTCCCTGGAGCTCTGGAAACACCATATATTTT
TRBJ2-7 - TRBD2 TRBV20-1 CSASQAGVEQYF TGCAGTGCTAGTCAGGCGGGGGTCGAGCAGTACTTC
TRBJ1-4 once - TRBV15 CATSRDGAAAEKLFF TGTGCCACCAGCAGAGATGGGGCGGCTGCCGAAAAACTGTTTTTT
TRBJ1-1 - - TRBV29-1 CSVEEGIYNTEAFF TGCAGCGTTGAAGAGGGCATCTATAACACTGAAGCTTTCTTT